These T cell receptor beta chains were read from a single sample in a study of shared clonotypes between healthy human individuals. This table comes from immunoSEQ multiplex PCR, and its TCRdb copy is limited to in-frame clones, with some not included. The table includes about 490,000 clones, 65% to 80% detected once. Sequenced sample: PBMCs. These receptor sequences come from a woman between 40 and 50 years old in good health. Some clones in this sample may be carry-over from other donors' samples. The CDR3 runs from the conserved cysteine through the conserved F or W. The D gene is left open where the match is weak. Rows may omit the clone size; those that give it use once, few, many or a size class.

J gene: TRBJ2-7
D gene: TRBD1
clone size: .
V gene: TRBV19
CDR3 protein: CASSITGVSEQYF
CDR3 DNA: TGTGCCAGTAGTATCACAGGGGTGTCCGAGCAGTACTTC

J gene: TRBJ2-5
D gene: TRBD2
clone size: .
V gene: TRBV4-3
CDR3 protein: CASSQESRAGGVGSETQYF
CDR3 DNA: TGCGCCAGCAGCCAAGAAAGTCGGGCGGGGGGGGTAGGTTCAGAGACCCAGTACTTC

J gene: TRBJ2-4
D gene: .
clone size: .
V gene: TRBV30
CDR3 protein: CAWGGTLAKNIQYF
CDR3 DNA: TGTGCCTGGGGTGGTACCCTAGCCAAAAACATTCAGTACTTC

J gene: TRBJ2-7
D gene: .
clone size: .
V gene: TRBV19
CDR3 protein: CASTTTVGSGTKQYF
CDR3 DNA: TGTGCCAGTACCACCACCGTGGGTAGCGGTACGAAGCAGTACTTC

J gene: TRBJ2-7
D gene: TRBD1
clone size: .
V gene: TRBV9
CDR3 protein: CASSPGQGGEQYF
CDR3 DNA: TGTGCCAGCAGCCCTGGACAGGGTGGCGAGCAGTACTTC

J gene: TRBJ2-3
D gene: .
clone size: .
V gene: TRBV20-1
CDR3 protein: CSPQGDTQYF
CDR3 DNA: TGCAGTCCCCAGGGGGATACGCAGTATTTT

J gene: TRBJ2-7
D gene: TRBD1
clone size: .
V gene: TRBV28
CDR3 protein: CAIRRTGGNSALYEQYF
CDR3 DNA: TGTGCCATACGCCGGACAGGGGGCAATTCGGCTCTCTACGAGCAGTACTTC

J gene: TRBJ2-3
D gene: TRBD2
clone size: .
V gene: TRBV11-1
CDR3 protein: CASSRGSDTQYF
CDR3 DNA: TGTGCCAGCAGCCGCGGGAGCGATACGCAGTATTTT

J gene: TRBJ2-7
D gene: TRBD1
clone size: .
V gene: TRBV19
CDR3 protein: CASSISPGQGSSQYF
CDR3 DNA: TGTGCCAGTAGTATATCCCCGGGACAGGGGTCCTCCCAGTACTTC

J gene: TRBJ2-3
D gene: .
clone size: .
V gene: TRBV6-5
CDR3 protein: CASSKTGEWGWSQYF
CDR3 DNA: TGTGCCAGCAGTAAAACGGGGGAGTGGGGTTGGTCGCAGTATTTT

J gene: TRBJ2-2
D gene: .
clone size: once
V gene: TRBV28
CDR3 protein: CASTSGAYYHPANTGELFF
CDR3 DNA: TGTGCCAGCACCTCGGGGGCCTATTACCACCCCGCGAACACCGGGGAGCTGTTTTTT

J gene: TRBJ1-5
D gene: TRBD1
clone size: .
V gene: TRBV7-3
CDR3 protein: CASSFRDRYQPQHF
CDR3 DNA: TGTGCCAGCAGCTTCCGGGACAGATATCAGCCCCAGCATTTT

J gene: TRBJ2-7
D gene: .
clone size: .
V gene: TRBV2
CDR3 protein: CASIWDLTLGSYEQYF
CDR3 DNA: TGTGCCAGCATTTGGGACCTGACATTAGGGTCCTACGAGCAGTACTTC

J gene: TRBJ1-2
D gene: .
clone size: .
V gene: TRBV28
CDR3 protein: CASSFPPGRNLNYGYTF
CDR3 DNA: TGTGCCAGCAGTTTCCCCCCGGGACGCAACTTAAACTATGGCTACACCTTC

J gene: TRBJ1-2
D gene: TRBD1
clone size: .
V gene: TRBV7-2
CDR3 protein: CASSLAGQDYGYTF
CDR3 DNA: TGTGCCAGCAGCTTAGCCGGACAGGACTATGGCTACACCTTC

J gene: TRBJ1-1
D gene: .
clone size: .
V gene: TRBV19
CDR3 protein: CASSMSPGGRSTEAFF
CDR3 DNA: TGTGCCAGTAGTATGTCTCCGGGGGGTCGGAGCACTGAAGCTTTCTTT

J gene: TRBJ1-1
D gene: TRBD1
clone size: .
V gene: TRBV28
CDR3 protein: CASSYPTGEGSEAFF
CDR3 DNA: TGTGCCAGCAGCTACCCCACAGGGGAGGGAAGTGAAGCTTTCTTT

J gene: TRBJ2-5
D gene: .
clone size: .
V gene: TRBV5-1
CDR3 protein: CASSYGAAQETQYF
CDR3 DNA: TGCGCCAGCAGCTATGGAGCAGCGCAAGAGACCCAGTACTTC

J gene: TRBJ2-2
D gene: TRBD1
clone size: .
V gene: TRBV5-1
CDR3 protein: CASSTGDRAHGELFF
CDR3 DNA: TGCGCCAGCAGCACCGGGGACAGGGCTCACGGGGAGCTGTTTTTT

J gene: TRBJ2-1
D gene: TRBD1
clone size: .
V gene: TRBV5-1
CDR3 protein: CASSHPDGQGVVVSFNEQFF
CDR3 DNA: TGCGCCAGCAGCCATCCGGATGGACAGGGAGTGGTAGTAAGCTTCAATGAGCAGTTCTTC

J gene: TRBJ2-2
D gene: .
clone size: .
V gene: TRBV7-3
CDR3 protein: CASSSGTNTGELFF
CDR3 DNA: TGTGCCAGCAGCTCCGGGACGAACACCGGGGAGCTGTTTTTT

J gene: TRBJ2-1
D gene: TRBD2
clone size: .
V gene: TRBV19
CDR3 protein: CASNLAGGATEQFF
CDR3 DNA: TGTGCCAGTAACTTAGCGGGAGGGGCGACAGAGCAGTTCTTC

J gene: TRBJ2-7
D gene: TRBD1
clone size: .
V gene: TRBV7-8
CDR3 protein: CASSAGQGAALEQYF
CDR3 DNA: TGTGCCAGCAGCGCTGGACAGGGGGCTGCCCTCGAGCAGTACTTC